This TCR beta chain was obtained from a study of control samples from healthy donors and cancer patients (TCRdb year 2020). The method was the immunoSEQ multiplex PCR assay. Sourced from immuneACCESS, this table was stored by TCRdb with only in-frame sequences that have V and J called. A share of the clones is absent; for the studies checked, an unresolved V gene accounts for under half, and the remainder has no known explanation. Across this sample there are 170,000 or so clones, with more than 85% seen only once. Roughly 2.1% of the sample goes to the ten largest clones. For CDR1 and CDR2, the germline V gene lists MGHDK and SYGVNS. Counted from cysteine to phenylalanine, this CDR3 has 14 amino acids. This entry keeps only the CDR3 DNA: 42 bases, framed from base 1. After removal of 9 bases from V and 2 bases from J, the junction retains 8 bases not matched to a gene. Of note for this clone: Its antigen target is currently unknown. Base qualities are missing; no much larger clone stands one base away.

The chain uses TRBV25-1 and TRBJ2-3; 7 of the junction bases match TRBD2. The receptor comes from a woman aged 40 to 50 in good health. The sample consisted of blood. At the DNA level, the sequence is TGTGCCAGGGAACGGCGGGAGCTCACAGATACGCAGTATTTT. This is translated as CARERRELTDTQYF.